Below are 27 T cell receptor beta chains sequenced from a single sample in a study of blood T cell repertoires in COVID-19 (dated by TCRdb to 2018 to 2021). The receptor library was made with the immunoSEQ multiplex PCR assay. What TCRdb holds here is the immuneACCESS table cut down to in-frame rearrangements. Part of the clones is not present; checked against another copy, under half of the missing clones reflect an unresolved V gene, and the others are unexplained. For this sample the table gives approximately 51,000 clones, of which more than 85% were detected only once. In total, the top ten clones hold 5% of the sample. The sample comprised peripheral blood. The receptors here all came from a man aged 35 to 55 with active COVID-19.

This clone was observed a single time. The genes are TRBV4-2 and TRBJ2-7; 9 bases are a match to TRBD2. Germline V gives CDR1 LGHNA, CDR2 YNFKEQ. CDR3 size: 15 residues. The V and J ends lost 1 base and 3 bases, in that order; junction bases with no gene match: 4. The CDR3 DNA sequence: TGTGCCAGCAGCCAAGTAGGAGCGGGAGGCTACGAGCAGTACTTC. Translation gives CASSQVGAGGYEQYF.

The V gene is TRBV30, the J gene TRBJ2-1; 8 bases are shared with TRBD2. V shed 5 bases and J 8 bases; nucleotides not matched to a gene: 11. The CDR3 extends over 14 amino acids. CDR1 GTSNPN and CDR2 SVGIG come from the germline V gene (reference sequence). The DNA for the CDR3 is TGTGCCTGGGATCCACTAGCGGAGGGCGATGAGCAGTTCTTC. Amino acid sequence: CAWDPLAEGDEQFF.

This chain's CDR3 is CASSVESGIQYF. The CDR3 DNA reads TGTGCCAGCAGCGTAGAAAGCGGCATTCAGTACTTC. The gene calls are TRBV9 and TRBJ2-4; tentatively, D is TRBD2 (5 bases). V was pared by 0 bases and J by 9 bases, with 7 bases between. The germline CDR1 and CDR2 sequences are SGDLS and YYNGEE. The CDR3 spans 12 residues.

This rearrangement joins TRBV5-1 to TRBJ2-2; D perhaps matches TRBD2 (6 bases). The CDR3 is made up of 16 amino acids. CDR1 SGHRS and CDR2 YFSETQ come from the germline V gene. V lost 3 bases, J lost 6 bases, and 18 bases lay in between. The CDR3 here is CASSSRDLGTSGELFF. CDR3 DNA: TGCGCCAGCAGCTCCCGGGACTTGGGGACGTCCGGGGAGCTGTTTTTT. Supplemented by reference TRBV5-1 and TRBJ2-2, the full variable domain reads KAGVTQTPRYLIKTRGQQVTLSCSPISGHRSVSWYQQTPGQGLQFLFEYFSETQRNKGNFPGRFSGRQFSNSRSEMNVSTLELGDSALYLCASSSRDLGTSGELFFGEGSRLTVL.

V and J are TRBV7-8 and TRBJ2-1, with 10 bases lining up with TRBD2. There are 15 residues in the CDR3. Germline V lookup: CDR1 SGHVS, CDR2 FQNEAQ. With V trimmed by 0 bases and J by 5 bases, 1 base remained unmatched. CDR3 sequence reads: CASSLAGTSDNEQFF. DNA of the CDR3: TGTGCCAGCAGCTTAGCCGGGACTAGCGACAATGAGCAGTTCTTC.

The rearrangement uses TRBV29-1 and TRBJ1-1; TRBD1 aligns across 8 bases. Germline V gene data show CDR1 as SQVTM and CDR2 as ANQGSEA. The trim removed 6 bases at V and 0 bases at J, leaving 9 bases unmatched. This CDR3 contains 15 residues. This CDR3 is CSVGDRHLLNTEAFF. For the CDR3, the DNA is TGCAGCGTCGGGGACAGGCACCTGCTGAACACTGAAGCTTTCTTT. Looking up the rest from reference TRBV29-1 and TRBJ1-1 gives the full variable domain: SAVISQKPSRDICQRGTSLTIQCQVDSQVTMMFWYRQQPGQSLTLIATANQGSEATYESGFVIDKFPISRPNLTFSTLTVSNMSPEDSSIYLCSVGDRHLLNTEAFFGQGTRLTVV.

The chain uses TRBV5-1 and TRBJ2-3; D gene unclear. CDR1 SGHRS and CDR2 YFSETQ come from the germline V gene. This CDR3 region has 14 residues. The V end lost 4 bases, the J end lost 0 bases, and 9 bases lay between the germline ends. The CDR3 protein is CASSGRSSTDTQYF. As DNA, the CDR3 is TGCGCCAGCAGCGGGCGTTCTAGCACAGATACGCAGTATTTT.

The genes are TRBV4-2 and TRBJ2-3, with TRBD2 matching over 9 bases. CDR3 size: 18 residues. Losses at the gene ends were 7 bases for V and 4 bases for J; bases not matched to a gene: 18. Per germline, CDR1 LGHNA and CDR2 YNFKEQ. CDR3 in amino acids: CASTPGRLAGRVADTQYF. For the CDR3, the DNA is TGTGCCAGCACCCCGGGCCGGCTAGCGGGAAGAGTTGCAGATACGCAGTATTTT.

The chain has TRBV10-3 and TRBJ1-3; TRBD1 matches 9 bases. Germline trimming cut 11 bases from V and 0 bases from J; bases unmatched to any gene: 5. Germline CDR1 and CDR2: ENHRY and SYGVKD. The CDR3 is 14 residues long. The CDR3 sequence: CALGTGSSGNTIYF. The CDR3 DNA is TGTGCCCTCGGGACAGGGAGCTCTGGAAACACCATATATTTT.

The chain combines TRBV7-9 with TRBJ1-4; D perhaps matches TRBD1 (5 bases). This CDR3 is 12 amino acids long. The V gene's germline CDR1 is SEHNR and CDR2 FQNEAQ (reference sequence). V was pared by 5 bases and J by 14 bases, with 15 bases between. The CDR3 spells CASSPTESPLFF. CDR3 DNA: TGTGCCAGCAGCCCGACAGAGTCACCCCTGTTTTTT. Together with reference TRBV7-9 and TRBJ1-4, the CDR3 gives the full variable domain: DTGVSQNPRHKITKRGQNVTFRCDPISEHNRLYWYRQTLGQGPEFLTYFQNEAQLEKSRLLSDRFSAERPKGSFSTLEIQRTEQGDSAMYLCASSPTESPLFFGSGTQLSVL.

The chain uses TRBV6-6 and TRBJ2-7; 8 bases agree with TRBD1. CDR3 length: 14 residues. Germline V gene sequence: CDR1 MNHNY, CDR2 SVGAGI (reference sequence). With 5 bases clipped from V and 4 bases from J, the junction kept 7 bases outside the gene matches. CDR3 bases: TGTGCCAGCAGTCGGGACAGGAGAATTTACGAGCAGTACTTC. Amino acid sequence: CASSRDRRIYEQYF.

This chain uses TRBV28 with TRBJ1-1; perhaps TRBD1 as D (5 bases). Looked up from germline, CDR1 is MDHEN and CDR2 is SYDVKM. This CDR3 has 14 amino acids. Deletions cut 2 bases from V and 1 base from J, with 8 bases between. The CDR3 reads CASSLVDRNTEAFF. CDR3 nucleotides: TGTGCCAGCAGTTTAGTAGACAGGAACACTGAAGCTTTCTTT. The full variable domain, with the rest looked up from reference TRBV28 and TRBJ1-1, is DVKVTQSSRYLVKRTGEKVFLECVQDMDHENMFWYRQDPGLGLRLIYFSYDVKMKEKGDIPEGYSVSREKKERFSLILESASTNQTSMYLCASSLVDRNTEAFFGQGTRLTVV.

The chain has TRBV28 and TRBJ1-5, with D unresolved. The CDR3 contains 12 residues. Germline-derived CDR1 and CDR2 are MDHEN and SYDVKM. The V and J ends lost 7 bases and 5 bases respectively, with 9 bases between them. The CDR3 protein is CASTGEDQPQHF. The CDR3 bases are TGTGCCAGCACCGGGGAAGATCAGCCCCAGCATTTT. The full variable domain, in which reference TRBV28 and TRBJ1-5 provide the parts outside the CDR3, is DVKVTQSSRYLVKRTGEKVFLECVQDMDHENMFWYRQDPGLGLRLIYFSYDVKMKEKGDIPEGYSVSREKKERFSLILESASTNQTSMYLCASTGEDQPQHFGDGTRLSIL.

The chain recombines TRBV6-5 with TRBJ2-5, with 11 bases that match TRBD2. Trimming took 5 bases from V and 5 from J; bases not matched to a gene: 4. Looked up from germline, CDR1 is MNHEY and CDR2 is SVGAGI. The CDR3 is 14 residues long. The CDR3 DNA is TGTGCCAGCAGTACTAGCGGGAGACTGGAGACCCAGTACTTC. This codes for CASSTSGRLETQYF.

The count of this clone is one. V is TRBV5-6 and J is TRBJ2-1; no clear D. Deletions cut 1 base from V and 0 bases from J, with 11 bases between. The CDR3 has 16 residues. Germline CDR1 SGHDT, CDR2 YYEEEE. The CDR3 loop is CASSLMAVGSYNEQFF. The CDR3 DNA is TGTGCCAGCAGCTTGATGGCGGTGGGCTCCTACAATGAGCAGTTCTTC.

The chain carries TRBV5-1 and TRBJ2-4; 7 bases are a match to TRBD1. Germline values: CDR1 SGHRS, CDR2 YFSETQ. This CDR3 contains 15 residues. With V trimmed by 4 bases and J by 5 bases, 9 bases remained unmatched. The CDR3 DNA sequence: TGCGCCAGCAGCCCTTATATAGGGGGCGAAAACATTCAGTACTTC. Its protein product is CASSPYIGGENIQYF.

This chain connects TRBV9 to TRBJ2-7; 7 nucleotides align to TRBD2. Unmatched junction bases numbered 12, after V lost 4 bases and J lost 2 bases. CDR3 length: 16 residues. Germline V CDR1 and CDR2: SGDLS, YYNGEE. CDR3 sequence reads: CASSPGGGAHTYEQYF. The CDR3 DNA sequence: TGTGCCAGCAGCCCGGGAGGAGGGGCTCACACCTACGAGCAGTACTTC.

The rearrangement uses TRBV5-1 and TRBJ2-5; maybe TRBD2 (5 bases). Deletions cut 4 bases from V and 3 bases from J, with 13 bases between. CDR1 is SGHRS, CDR2 YFSETQ, per germline. The CDR3 is made up of 14 amino acids. This CDR3 is CASSPSQREETQYF. The CDR3 bases are TGCGCCAGCAGCCCATCGCAGAGGGAAGAGACCCAGTACTTC.

This chain links TRBV5-1 with TRBJ2-5, with 7 bases lining up with TRBD2. V trimming: 2 bases; J trimming: 2 bases; junction bases outside the gene matches: 0. Germline CDR1 SGHRS, CDR2 YFSETQ. This CDR3 spans 13 amino acids. The CDR3, as DNA: TGCGCCAGCAGCTTTAGCGGGCAAGAGACCCAGTACTTC. It translates to CASSFSGQETQYF.

V gene TRBV11-2 combines with J gene TRBJ2-7; 8 bases align to TRBD1. The germline V gene has CDR1 SGHAT and CDR2 FQNNGV. This CDR3 region has 16 residues. The ends lost 0 bases at V and 5 bases at J; junction bases unmatched: 9. CDR3 bases: TGTGCCAGCAGCTTAGATGGGAGACAGGGGTTCCACGAGCAGTACTTC. Amino acid sequence: CASSLDGRQGFHEQYF.

The chain is built from TRBV19 and TRBJ2-3, with TRBD2 identical over 15 bases. With 6 bases clipped from V and 6 bases from J, the junction kept 7 bases outside the gene matches. CDR3 length: 16 amino acids. Germline CDR1 LNHDA, CDR2 SQIVND (reference sequence). The CDR3 reads CASSPYGTSGRDTQYF. The CDR3 DNA follows: TGTGCCAGTAGCCCTTATGGGACTAGCGGGAGGGATACGCAGTATTTT.

The chain employs TRBV19 and TRBJ1-4, with D tentatively TRBD1 (6 bases). Trimming cost V 7 bases and J 7 bases, with 19 bases left between them. The CDR3 totals 15 residues. Germline CDR1 is LNHDA and CDR2 is SQIVND (reference sequence). CDR3 DNA: TGTGCCAGTAAAACCTCAGGGGCGCGCGGTGAAAAACTGTTTTTT. It codes for CASKTSGARGEKLFF.

This sequence joins TRBV20-1 and TRBJ1-1, with no clear D. Germline-derived CDR1 and CDR2 are DFQATT and SNEGSKA (reference sequence). The V gene lost 3 bases and the J gene lost 2 bases, with 10 bases spanning the gap. CDR3 length: 13 residues. The CDR3 protein is CSASPNLNTEAFF. The CDR3 region has the DNA TGCAGTGCTAGTCCCAACCTAAACACTGAAGCTTTCTTT.

The chain joins TRBV7-2 to TRBJ2-1; D possibly corresponds to TRBD2 (6 bases). CDR3 length: 15 residues. Germline lookup yields CDR1 SGHTA and CDR2 FQGNSA. V was clipped by 5 bases and J by 0 bases, with 11 bases between them. The CDR3 sequence is CASSPLASSYNEQFF. For the CDR3, the DNA is TGTGCCAGCAGCCCACTAGCTTCCTCCTACAATGAGCAGTTCTTC.

The gene calls are TRBV11-2 and TRBJ2-7; 12 bases are a match to TRBD2. Germline lookup yields CDR1 SGHAT and CDR2 FQNNGV. The CDR3 spans 15 residues. The J segment lost 5 bases and the V segment lost 3 bases, leaving 5 bases of the junction unmatched. CDR3 residues: CASSLFRLAGDEQYF. The DNA of the CDR3 is TGTGCCAGCAGCTTGTTTAGACTAGCGGGAGACGAGCAGTACTTC.

V is TRBV19 and J is TRBJ2-7, with TRBD2 as a possible D gene (6 bases). V dropped 3 bases and J dropped 2 bases, with 11 bases sitting between them. The CDR3 runs 14 residues. Germline V gene data show CDR1 as LNHDA and CDR2 as SQIVND (reference sequence). CDR3 bases: TGTGCCAGTAGTATTGGGGCGGGGACCTACGAGCAGTACTTC. Its protein is CASSIGAGTYEQYF.

The chain employs TRBV5-4 and TRBJ2-5; a possible D gene is TRBD1 (6 bases). Deletions cut 1 base from V and 3 bases from J, with 16 bases between. This CDR3 is built from 16 residues. The germline gives CDR1 SGHNT, CDR2 YYREEE (reference sequence). CDR3 in DNA: TGTGCCAGCAGCTTGCCCGGATCAGGGGATAAAGAGACCCAGTACTTC. Its protein is CASSLPGSGDKETQYF.